Listed below are T cell receptor beta chains from one sample, sequenced in a study of CD4+ T cells in melanoma. The repertoire was sequenced with immunoSEQ multiplex PCR; TCRdb's copy has only in-frame clones and lacks some. Among about 140,000 clones, about nine tenths were seen once, and the ten largest hold more than 1.5%. Receptors originate from a human donor with melanoma. Both conserved end residues are part of each CDR3. The D gene is left open where the match is weak. Clone sizes are given selectively: once, few, many, or a class where the clone is expanded.

v_call,j_call,clone_size,d_call,cdr3_nt,cdr3_aa
TRBV5-1,TRBJ1-1,NA,NA,TGCGCCAGCAGCTTGGGGAACAGTGGGTCAACTGAAGCTTTCTTT,CASSLGNSGSTEAFF
TRBV5-6,TRBJ1-1,NA,NA,TGTGCCAGCAGCCCTTTTCGGGAACCCTCCCCCGAAGCTTTCTTT,CASSPFREPSPEAFF
TRBV5-6,TRBJ2-3,NA,TRBD1,TGTGCCAGCAGCTGGGGACAGAGCACAGATACGCAGTATTTT,CASSWGQSTDTQYF
TRBV30,TRBJ1-1,NA,NA,TGTGCCTGGAAGAATAGGGAGTGGGAAGCTTTCTTT,CAWKNREWEAFF
TRBV5-4,TRBJ1-1,NA,NA,TGTGCCAGCAGCTCCGATTGGGGGGGGTCGAACACTGAAGCTTTCTTT,CASSSDWGGSNTEAFF
TRBV6-9,TRBJ2-2,once,TRBD2,TGTGCCAGCAGCCCCTTGCGGGCAGGGAGGGGAACCGGGGAGCTGTTTTTT,CASSPLRAGRGTGELFF
TRBV6-4,TRBJ1-1,once,NA,TGTGCCAGCATTAAGGACCCGGGACTGAACACTGAAGCTTTCTTT,CASIKDPGLNTEAFF
TRBV5-6,TRBJ2-3,NA,TRBD2,TGTGCCAGCAGCTTGGCCACGCTAGCGGGAGGCACAGATACGCAGTATTTT,CASSLATLAGGTDTQYF
TRBV7-9,TRBJ2-1,NA,NA,TGTGCCAGCGAGGTGACGGTAGCCTACAATGAGCAGTTCTTC,CASEVTVAYNEQFF
TRBV6-5,TRBJ1-2,NA,NA,TGTGCCAGTGGCCGAGGGATTGGCCGCTATGGCTACACCTTC,CASGRGIGRYGYTF
TRBV5-1,TRBJ2-2,NA,TRBD1,TGCGCCAGCAGCTTATGGCAGGGGGTAGACACCGGGGAGCTGTTTTTT,CASSLWQGVDTGELFF
TRBV5-1,TRBJ2-3,NA,TRBD2,TGCGCCAGCAGCCCGGGGACTAGCGGGGGGACTAGCACAGATACGCAGTATTTT,CASSPGTSGGTSTDTQYF
TRBV6-1,TRBJ1-6,NA,NA,TGTGCCAGCAGGACCGAGGGAGGGTTGAATTCACCCCTCCACTTT,CASRTEGGLNSPLHF
TRBV9,TRBJ2-1,NA,TRBD1,TGTGCCAGCAGCGGACAGGGGGGGAGCTCCTACAATGAGCAGTTCTTC,CASSGQGGSSYNEQFF
TRBV4-1,TRBJ2-7,NA,NA,TGCGCCAGCAGCATGAGGTGGGGCGGGTACGAGCAGTACTTC,CASSMRWGGYEQYF
TRBV5-1,TRBJ1-1,NA,NA,TGCGCCAGCAGCTTGGAATACCGGGACACTGAAGCTTTCTTT,CASSLEYRDTEAFF
TRBV2,TRBJ1-1,NA,TRBD1,TGTGCCAGCAGGGTGGACAGGGCTACTGAAGCTTTCTTT,CASRVDRATEAFF
TRBV6-5,TRBJ2-5,NA,NA,TGTGCCAGCAGTTCGACAGGTCAAGAGACCCAGTACTTC,CASSSTGQETQYF
TRBV6-1,TRBJ1-1,NA,NA,TGTGCCAGCAGTGACCAGGCTGGTTTAACTGAAGCTTTCTTT,CASSDQAGLTEAFF
TRBV9,TRBJ2-5,once,TRBD2,TGTGCCAGCAGCCCAAGTTTTCCGAGCGGGGGAGCGCGGCAAGAGACCCAGTACTTC,CASSPSFPSGGARQETQYF
TRBV29-1,TRBJ2-3,NA,TRBD2,TGCAGCGTTCAAGGCAGCGGGGGGCGAACAGATACGCAGTATTTT,CSVQGSGGRTDTQYF
TRBV2,TRBJ2-5,NA,NA,TGTGCCAGCACCACGGCCGAGACCCAGTACTTC,CASTTAETQYF
TRBV5-1,TRBJ1-6,NA,NA,TGCGCCAGCAGCTTGGAAGGCGGCAGGGGTTATTCACCCCTCCACTTT,CASSLEGGRGYSPLHF
TRBV4-2,TRBJ1-5,NA,NA,TGTGCCAGCAGCCAAGACGCCCAAGGGAGGTTCGATCAGCCCCAGCATTTT,CASSQDAQGRFDQPQHF
TRBV7-9,TRBJ1-1,NA,NA,TGTGCCAGCAGCGCAAGACAGACGAACACTGAAGCTTTCTTT,CASSARQTNTEAFF
TRBV4-2,TRBJ2-1,NA,TRBD2,TGTGCCAGCAGCCAAGATCTTGGCGGGGGGAACAATGAGCAGTTCTTC,CASSQDLGGGNNEQFF
TRBV28,TRBJ2-7,NA,NA,TGTGCCAGCAGATATGCCTTGGGAGAATACGAGCAGTACTTC,CASRYALGEYEQYF
TRBV9,TRBJ1-3,NA,NA,TGTGCCAGCACCTCCGAGGGCAGGGCTGGAAACACCATATATTTT,CASTSEGRAGNTIYF
TRBV7-7,TRBJ2-5,NA,TRBD2,TGTGCTAGCAGCCCAACGCTCCTTAGCGGGGGGGCTCAAAAGACCCAGTACTTC,CASSPTLLSGGAQKTQYF
TRBV5-4,TRBJ2-1,NA,TRBD2,TGTGCCAGCAGCCCAGGGACTAGCGGGGGGTATAATGAGCAGTTCTTC,CASSPGTSGGYNEQFF
TRBV9,TRBJ2-4,NA,TRBD1,TGTGCCAGCAGCACCGGGGACAGGGAAATTGACATTCAGTACTTC,CASSTGDREIDIQYF
TRBV19,TRBJ2-7,few,NA,TGTGCCAGTACCCCCGGGACATCGGCCTCCTACGAGCAGTACTTC,CASTPGTSASYEQYF
TRBV2,TRBJ1-4,NA,TRBD1,TGTGCCAGCAGTGGGGGGACAGGGAATGAAAAACTGTTTTTT,CASSGGTGNEKLFF
TRBV7-9,TRBJ2-5,NA,TRBD1,TGTGCCAGCAGCTCGACCGGGACAGGGGGACAAGAGACCCAGTACTTC,CASSSTGTGGQETQYF
TRBV6-6,TRBJ2-5,NA,NA,TGTGCCAGCAGTCTCACGTGGGGCCAAGAGACCCAGTACTTC,CASSLTWGQETQYF
TRBV4-1,TRBJ1-5,NA,NA,TGCGCCAGCAGCCAAGATTTGAGGAGCCAGCCCCAGCATTTT,CASSQDLRSQPQHF
TRBV29-1,TRBJ1-1,NA,NA,TGCAGCGTTGCTTGGGTGACTGAAGCTTTCTTT,CSVAWVTEAFF
TRBV20-1,TRBJ2-1,NA,NA,TGCAGTGCTAGGACCAACAATGAGCAGTTCTTC,CSARTNNEQFF
TRBV7-9,TRBJ2-3,NA,NA,TGTGCCAGCAGCATCGACAGGATGCGTCCTTCGCAGTATTTT,CASSIDRMRPSQYF
TRBV10-1,TRBJ2-7,once,NA,TGCGCCAGCAGTGATTTTGGGGTACGAGAGCAGTACTTC,CASSDFGVREQYF